The 21 T cell receptor beta chains presented below share a single source sample, sequenced in a study of blood T cell repertoires in COVID-19. Here immunoSEQ multiplex PCR was the method, and the copy in TCRdb shows in-frame clones only, minus some. The table lists almost 40,000 clones, approximately 89% of them singletons, with roughly 4.5% in the top ten. The sequenced sample consisted of peripheral blood. The receptors were gathered from a man in his fifties or sixties with acute or convalescent COVID-19.

This chain links TRBV9 with TRBJ2-1; 13 nucleotides line up with TRBD2. From germline, CDR1 is SGDLS and CDR2 YYNGEE. The CDR3 length is 17 residues. Trimming cost V 1 base and J 6 bases; bases outside gene matches: 7. The CDR3 here is CASSVTGTSGALNEQFF. CDR3 bases: TGTGCCAGCAGCGTAACCGGGACTAGCGGGGCGCTCAATGAGCAGTTCTTC.

This clone was seen once. This rearrangement joins TRBV7-2 to TRBJ1-2; possible D gene TRBD1, 6 bases. Germline values: CDR1 SGHTA, CDR2 FQGNSA. V gave up 3 bases and J gave up 1 base, with 12 bases separating them. The CDR3 covers 15 residues. CDR3 DNA sequence: TGTGCCAGCAGCTTGGGGACAAACAATAACTATGGCTACACCTTC. This codes for CASSLGTNNNYGYTF.

The chain recombines TRBV2 with TRBJ1-5; 8 bases match TRBD1. Losses at the gene ends were 4 bases for V and 4 bases for J; bases not matched to a gene: 0. This CDR3 is built from 13 residues. Germline-derived CDR1 and CDR2 are SNHLY and FYNNEI. Here the CDR3 reads CASSGTGNQPQHF. The CDR3 bases are TGTGCCAGCAGTGGGACAGGGAATCAGCCCCAGCATTTT.

This clone was counted only a few times. CDR3 residues: CASRGQGAGDTQYF. For the CDR3, the DNA is TGTGCCAGCAGAGGACAGGGGGCCGGAGATACGCAGTATTTT. The chain links TRBV7-9 to TRBJ2-3; 11 bases agree with TRBD1. Losses at the gene ends were 6 bases for V and 5 bases for J; bases not matched to a gene: 4. This CDR3 is 14 amino acids long. Germline V gene sequence: CDR1 SEHNR, CDR2 FQNEAQ (reference sequence). The full variable domain, completed using reference TRBV7-9 and TRBJ2-3, is DTGVSQNPRHKITKRGQNVTFRCDPISEHNRLYWYRQTLGQGPEFLTYFQNEAQLEKSRLLSDRFSAERPKGSFSTLEIQRTEQGDSAMYLCASRGQGAGDTQYFGPGTRLTVL.

The CDR3 DNA reads TGTGCCAGCAGTTTAGTACCGGAGCTCGAGCAGTACTTC. Translated, it gives CASSLVPELEQYF. J is TRBJ2-7 and V is TRBV12-3 or TRBV12-4; D gene ambiguous. V lost 1 base and J 6 bases, leaving 10 bases between the germline ends. This CDR3 comprises 13 residues.

This clone showed up just a few times. The V and J genes are TRBV28 and TRBJ1-1; no clear D. The CDR3 sequence is 15 residues long. The germline V gene encodes CDR1 MDHEN and CDR2 SYDVKM. With 8 bases removed from V and 1 base from J, the gap between germline ends came to 17 bases. CDR3 residues: CASRTPDGENTEAFF. CDR3 DNA sequence: TGTGCCAGCCGAACCCCGGACGGGGAGAACACTGAAGCTTTCTTT.

This chain links TRBV19 with TRBJ1-6; D gene unclear. Germline loops: CDR1 LNHDA, CDR2 SQIVND (reference sequence). The CDR3 is 15 residues long. With 4 bases removed from V and 7 bases from J, the gap between germline ends came to 14 bases. This CDR3 reads CASSTQAGVNSPLHF. The CDR3 DNA follows: TGTGCCAGTAGTACCCAAGCCGGGGTGAATTCACCCCTCCACTTT. Filled out from reference TRBV19 and TRBJ1-6, the complete variable domain reads DGGITQSPKYLFRKEGQNVTLSCEQNLNHDAMYWYRQDPGQGLRLIYYSQIVNDFQKGDIAEGYSVSREKKESFPLTVTSAQKNPTAFYLCASSTQAGVNSPLHFGNGTRLTVT.

The V gene is TRBV3-1 (or the pseudogene TRBV3-2), the J gene TRBJ1-4; 9 positions agree with TRBD1. The J segment lost 0 bases and the V segment lost 5 bases, leaving 10 bases of the junction unmatched. Per germline, CDR1 LGHDT and CDR2 YNNKEL (reference sequence). The CDR3 is made up of 18 amino acids. The CDR3 coding sequence is TGTGCCAGCAGCACAACCGGGACAGGGACCTCAACTAATGAAAAACTGTTTTTT. Residues: CASSTTGTGTSTNEKLFF.

This chain links TRBV27 with TRBJ2-7; D is perhaps TRBD2 (6 bases). Trimming cost V 6 bases and J 2 bases, with 23 bases left between them. The CDR3 extends over 17 amino acids. The germline CDR1 and CDR2 sequences are MNHEY and SMNVEV (reference sequence). The CDR3 region is CASSNRDFYDPTYEQYF. The CDR3 DNA is TGTGCCAGCAGCAACCGGGACTTCTATGACCCGACCTACGAGCAGTACTTC.

This chain joins TRBV11-3 and TRBJ1-1; D is undetermined. V lost 5 bases, J lost 9 bases, and 10 bases lay in between. The germline V gene has CDR1 SGHNT and CDR2 YENEEA. The CDR3 contains 11 residues. Here the CDR3 reads CASSATSQAFF. In DNA, the CDR3 is TGTGCCAGCAGCGCGACATCTCAAGCTTTCTTT.

The chain joins TRBV7-2 to TRBJ1-2; 7 bases map to TRBD1. The CDR3 spans 15 residues. With V trimmed by 0 bases and J by 4 bases, 5 bases remained unmatched. Germline assignment: CDR1 SGHTA and CDR2 FQGNSA. The CDR3 nucleotides are TGTGCCAGCAGCTTAGCACCGGACAGGATCTATGGCTACACCTTC. Its translation is CASSLAPDRIYGYTF.

The V call is TRBV9, the J call TRBJ1-1; the match to TRBD1 covers 9 bases. J gave up 4 bases and V 4 bases, and 2 bases lay outside the gene matches. Germline V lookup: CDR1 SGDLS, CDR2 YYNGEE. The CDR3 length is 13 residues. CDR3: CASSKTGGTEAFF. The CDR3 nucleotides are TGTGCCAGCAGCAAGACAGGGGGCACTGAAGCTTTCTTT.

Only a few counts were recorded for this clone. The chain carries TRBV6-5 and TRBJ2-7, with TRBD2 matching 10 bases. Looked up from germline, CDR1 is MNHEY and CDR2 is SVGAGI. The CDR3 is 14 amino acids. The V gene end was trimmed by 6 bases and the J gene end by 0 bases; junction bases not matched to a gene: 2. The CDR3 protein is CASRTSGPSYEQYF. The CDR3, as DNA: TGTGCCAGCAGGACTAGCGGGCCCTCCTACGAGCAGTACTTC.

The chain combines TRBV10-3 with TRBJ2-3; TRBD2 might be the D (5 bases). The germline gives CDR1 ENHRY, CDR2 SYGVKD. This CDR3 comprises 15 residues. Between the trimmed V and J ends, which lost 2 bases and 3 bases, there was a span of 12 bases. The CDR3 DNA reads TGTGCCATCAGTGAGCTGACGGACTCGACAGATACGCAGTATTTT. Translation: CAISELTDSTDTQYF.

The chain combines TRBV4-3 with TRBJ2-3; possibly TRBD1 for D (5 bases). Germline V lookup: CDR1 LGHNA, CDR2 YSLEER. Trimming cost V 0 bases and J 0 bases, with 16 bases left between them. This CDR3 is 18 amino acids long. The CDR3 nucleotides are TGCGCCAGCAGCCAAGACCCCCCCAGGGATTATAGCACAGATACGCAGTATTTT. Translation gives CASSQDPPRDYSTDTQYF.

The V call is TRBV11-3, the J call TRBJ2-7; maybe TRBD1 (5 bases). Trimming cost V 2 bases and J 6 bases, with 11 bases left between them. In germline, CDR1 is SGHNT, CDR2 YENEEA. CDR3 length: 13 residues. The chain's CDR3 is CASSLSDTSEQYF. In DNA, the CDR3 is TGTGCCAGCAGCTTATCGGACACTTCCGAGCAGTACTTC.

This rearrangement joins TRBV6-5 to TRBJ1-5; D is ambiguous. CDR1 MNHEY and CDR2 SVGAGI come from the germline V gene. V lost 7 bases to trimming and J lost 10 bases, with 11 bases between them. The CDR3 totals 11 residues. The CDR3 coding sequence is TGTGCCAGCAATTCCGTTAAACCCCAGCATTTT. This encodes CASNSVKPQHF.

The sample holds one count of this clone. The rearrangement joins TRBV6-2 or TRBV6-3 to TRBJ1-2; D uncertain. V dropped 0 bases and J dropped 8 bases, with 10 bases sitting between them. In germline, CDR1 is MNHEY, CDR2 SVGEGT. The CDR3 has 13 residues. The CDR3 DNA reads as TGTGCCAGCAGTTACTCGAGAGTGTTCGGCTACACCTTC. Translated: CASSYSRVFGYTF.

V gene TRBV2 combines with J gene TRBJ1-5, with a weak D call TRBD1 (5 bases). Germline CDR1 reads SNHLY; CDR2 reads FYNNEI. Trimming pared 6 bases from V and 7 bases from J, leaving 13 bases between. The CDR3 loop spans 13 amino acids. CDR3 amino acids: CASSRDSFQPQHF. The DNA of the CDR3 is TGTGCCAGCAGCCGAGACAGTTTCCAGCCCCAGCATTTT.

The gene calls are TRBV27 and TRBJ2-5; TRBD2 matches 8 bases. V gave up 6 bases and J gave up 6 bases; unmatched junction bases: 6. The CDR3 consists of 13 residues. Per germline, CDR1 MNHEY and CDR2 SMNVEV (reference sequence). The CDR3 bases are TGTGCCAGCAGACCGGGACTAGGGCAGACCCAGTACTTC. Encoded protein: CASRPGLGQTQYF.

This sequence joins TRBV6-6 and TRBJ1-2; D call uncertain. Germline lookup yields CDR1 MNHNY and CDR2 SVGAGI (reference sequence). Trimming stripped 2 bases from V and 3 bases from J, with 13 bases between. The CDR3 contains 15 residues. The CDR3: CASSYNAGLDYGYTF. In DNA form, the CDR3 reads TGTGCCAGCAGTTACAACGCGGGGTTGGACTATGGCTACACCTTC.